These 21 T cell receptor beta chains were all obtained from the same sample, sequenced in a study of cytomegalovirus exposure and HLA in healthy donors. Use of 60 Vbeta and 13 Jbeta primers characterized the PCR. Profiling relied on immunoSEQ multiplex PCR, and the TCRdb table lists in-frame clones only, not all of them. The sample consists of roughly 100,000 clones, approximately 80% of them appearing once. Sequences were obtained from PBMCs. The source of these receptors is a woman between 40 and 55 years old in good health and CMV-seronegative.

This CDR3 is CAIRLGQGADGYTF. CDR3 coding DNA: TGTGCCATCAGGCTGGGACAGGGGGCGGATGGCTACACCTTC. V usage is TRBV10-3 and J usage is TRBJ1-2; 12 bases align to TRBD1. The germline V gene has CDR1 ENHRY and CDR2 SYGVKD. The V and J ends lost 6 bases and 6 bases, in that order; junction bases with no gene match: 5. This CDR3 is 14 amino acids long.

As for this clone: One end of the junction is discordant with germline, which a read error may explain. Additional DNA sequences in this sample encode the identical CDR3. The chain joins TRBV5-4 to TRBJ1-4; D is perhaps TRBD1 (6 bases). This CDR3 has 13 amino acids. Germline assignment: CDR1 SGHNT and CDR2 YYREEE (reference sequence). The CDR3 nucleotides read TGTGCCAGCAGCCCCAACAGGGATGAAAAGCTGTTTTTT. Amino acid sequence: CASSPNRDEKLFF.

The J gene is TRBJ1-2, the V gene TRBV5-6; 12 nucleotides line up with TRBD1. V lost 4 bases to trimming and J lost 5 bases; unmatched junction nucleotides: 12. CDR1 is SGHDT, CDR2 YYEEEE, per germline. There are 17 residues in the CDR3. The CDR3 nucleotides are TGTGCCAGCAGCGCGGGACAGGGGGCAGGTCGTTGGTATGGCTACACCTTC. It codes for CASSAGQGAGRWYGYTF.

V usage is TRBV11-3 and J usage is TRBJ2-7; 10 nucleotides align to TRBD1. Germline trimming cut 5 bases from V and 2 bases from J; bases unmatched to any gene: 3. CDR1 SGHNT and CDR2 YENEEA come from the germline V gene. This CDR3 region has 14 residues. The CDR3 bases are TGTGCCAGCAGCCGGGACAGGGGACCCTACGAGCAGTACTTC. This translates into CASSRDRGPYEQYF.

Notes on this clone: At one boundary the junction diverges from the germline segment, which might be a read error. The genes are TRBV4-3 and TRBJ2-7; D remains unclear. The CDR3 totals 13 residues. CDR1 is LGHNA and CDR2 is YSLEER in the germline V gene. DNA of the CDR3: TGCGCCAGCAACCAAGGTACTACTTCCGAGCAGTACTTC. It is translated as CASNQGTTSEQYF.

This chain joins TRBV4-1 and TRBJ1-1, with D possibly being TRBD1 (5 bases). The CDR3 covers 15 residues. Germline-derived CDR1 and CDR2 are MGHRA and YSYEKL. Trimming stripped 0 bases from V and 5 bases from J, with 13 bases between. This CDR3 is CASSQDRGSATEAFF. In DNA, the CDR3 is TGCGCCAGCAGCCAAGATCGGGGGTCAGCGACTGAAGCTTTCTTT.

This clone was seen only once. The chain couples TRBV5-1 to TRBJ2-2; a weak D match, TRBD1 (5 bases). The V gene's germline CDR1 is SGHRS and CDR2 YFSETQ. Trimming shortened V by 1 base and J by 2 bases, and 9 bases separated the two germline ends. The CDR3 is made up of 15 amino acids. The CDR3 DNA reads TGCGCCAGCAGCTTGATCCAGGGCAACACCGGGGAGCTGTTTTTT. This sequence encodes CASSLIQGNTGELFF.

This chain links TRBV2 with TRBJ1-2; a possible D gene is TRBD1 (6 bases). This CDR3 has 14 residues. The germline CDR1 and CDR2 sequences are SNHLY and FYNNEI. With 2 bases removed from V and 4 bases from J, the gap between germline ends came to 11 bases. The CDR3, as DNA: TGTGCCAGCAGTGAACAGGGGCCCATCTATGGCTACACCTTC. Amino acid sequence: CASSEQGPIYGYTF.

A few counts support this clone. This sample also contains other DNA sequences that code for the same CDR3. V and J are TRBV7-2 and TRBJ2-7, with D tentatively TRBD2 (6 bases). CDR1 is SGHTA and CDR2 is FQGNSA in the germline V gene. The V end lost 4 bases, the J end lost 5 bases, and 12 bases lay between the germline ends. The CDR3 covers 13 residues. Here the CDR3 reads CASSSQLAHEQYF. DNA for the CDR3: TGTGCCAGCAGCTCCCAACTAGCCCACGAGCAGTACTTC.

This clone was seen just once. This chain links TRBV14 with TRBJ2-5, with 10 bases that match TRBD1. The V gene's germline CDR1 is SGHDN and CDR2 FVKESK. V dropped 1 base and J dropped 4; count of bases not matched to a gene: 6. The CDR3 runs to 16 residues. CDR3 protein: CASSQGGQGFLETQYF. For the CDR3, the DNA is TGTGCCAGCAGCCAAGGGGGACAGGGGTTCCTAGAGACCCAGTACTTC.

The chain links TRBV5-1 to TRBJ2-5, with TRBD2 matching over 7 bases. Trimming removed 2 bases from V and 3 bases from J; junction bases left unmatched: 4. This CDR3 has 14 residues. Germline V gene data show CDR1 as SGHRS and CDR2 as YFSETQ. CDR3 sequence reads: CASSFRGGEETQYF. The CDR3 nucleotides read TGCGCCAGCAGCTTTAGGGGAGGGGAAGAGACCCAGTACTTC.

The chain recombines TRBV19 with TRBJ1-5, with D hard to call. There are 13 residues in the CDR3. The V end lost 5 bases, the J end lost 2 bases, and 7 bases lay between the germline ends. Germline CDR1 reads LNHDA; CDR2 reads SQIVND (reference sequence). For the CDR3, the DNA is TGTGCCAGTAGTCTCCAGGGCAATCAGCCCCAGCATTTT. Translating it yields CASSLQGNQPQHF.

This clone was counted a single time. This chain links TRBV6-1 with TRBJ1-2; TRBD1 is a possible D gene (6 bases). This CDR3 region has 14 residues. Looked up from germline, CDR1 is MNHNS and CDR2 is SASEGT. V gave up 4 bases and J gave up 5 bases, with 14 bases separating them. CDR3 nucleotides: TGTGCCAGCAGTGTAGCCGGGACACCTTATGGCTACACCTTC. As protein: CASSVAGTPYGYTF.

The J gene is TRBJ1-6, the V gene TRBV25-1; 8 bases fit TRBD1. The CDR3 runs to 18 residues. CDR1 is MGHDK and CDR2 is SYGVNS in the germline V gene. The J segment lost 7 bases and the V segment lost 2 bases, leaving 13 bases of the junction unmatched. For the CDR3, the DNA is TGTGCCAGCAGTGAAAGGTTCCGGGACAGGCTCACAAATTCACCCCTCCACTTT. Its protein is CASSERFRDRLTNSPLHF.

The rearrangement uses TRBV5-1 and TRBJ1-1; no reliable D call. The CDR3 is 14 residues long. CDR1 and CDR2 from the germline V gene are SGHRS and YFSETQ. Trimming cost V 7 bases and J 1 base, with 14 bases left between them. CDR3 residues: CASGRERWNTEAFF. The DNA for the CDR3 is TGCGCCAGCGGGAGGGAACGGTGGAACACTGAAGCTTTCTTT.

A few counts support this clone. The chain is built from TRBV10-3 and TRBJ1-1, with TRBD1 as a possible D gene (5 bases). V was trimmed by 5 bases and J by 4 bases, leaving 8 bases between them. Germline values: CDR1 ENHRY, CDR2 SYGVKD. The CDR3 is 12 amino acids. CDR3 nucleotides: TGTGCCATCAGTAGGGGCGGCACTGAAGCTTTCTTT. This translates into CAISRGGTEAFF.

The CDR3 sequence: CASSDPRNQDIQYF. CDR3 DNA sequence: TGTGCCAGCAGTGATCCCCGGAACCAGGACATTCAGTACTTC. The rearrangement joins TRBV25-1 to TRBJ2-4; D uncertain. The CDR3 has 14 residues. Trimming pared 3 bases from V and 8 bases from J, leaving 14 bases between. Germline V gives CDR1 MGHDK, CDR2 SYGVNS.

V and J are TRBV27 and TRBJ2-7; 8 bases map to TRBD1. CDR1 and CDR2 (germline): MNHEY, SMNVEV (reference sequence). This CDR3 is built from 13 residues. V dropped 5 bases and J dropped 4; count of bases not matched to a gene: 4. The CDR3 loop reads CASSRTGKYEQYF. DNA of the CDR3: TGTGCCAGCAGTCGGACAGGGAAGTACGAGCAGTACTTC.

This clone was observed once. The rearrangement joins TRBV7-6 to TRBJ2-5, with TRBD1 matching over 8 bases. Germline CDR1 reads SGHVS; CDR2 reads FNYEAQ. CDR3 length equals 17 residues. The V and J ends lost 5 bases and 4 bases, in that order; junction bases with no gene match: 15. The CDR3 protein is CASSPVGTGRGGETQYF. The CDR3 nucleotides are TGTGCCAGCAGCCCCGTGGGGACAGGTCGTGGTGGAGAGACCCAGTACTTC.

This chain connects TRBV5-1 to TRBJ2-3; D is possibly TRBD2 (6 bases). Germline values: CDR1 SGHRS, CDR2 YFSETQ. The CDR3 sequence is 15 residues long. V was pared by 4 bases and J by 4 bases, with 16 bases between. The CDR3 reads CASSPAAGPPDTQYF. DNA for the CDR3: TGCGCCAGCAGCCCCGCAGCGGGCCCCCCAGATACGCAGTATTTT.

The chain has TRBV7-2 and TRBJ2-6; D gene unclear. The CDR3 is 15 residues long. Germline V gene sequence: CDR1 SGHTA, CDR2 FQGNSA. The V end lost 8 bases, the J end lost 0 bases, and 11 bases lay between the germline ends. Written as DNA, the CDR3 is TGTGCCAGCGTAGACATTAGCTCTGGGGCCAACGTCCTGACTTTC. Protein sequence: CASVDISSGANVLTF.